This T cell receptor beta chain appears in the sequencing data of a study of response to subunit inactivated influenza vaccine. With respect to this clonotype: Its antigen is unknown.

Overall study findings and caveats: It was the authors' suggestion that each seasonal influenza vaccination recruits few new T cells.

CDR3 length: 14 amino acids. V was cut by 6 bases and J by 7 bases, with 15 bases left in between. The germline V gene encodes CDR1 KGHDR and CDR2 SFDVKD. One entry per CDR3 protein, called by TCRdb with MiXCR from the RT-PCR reads. The table has 450,000 to 600,000 distinct CDR3 sequences, approximately 15% seen once. Sequencing was performed on CD4+ T cells sorted from PBMCs, taken 23 months after vaccination. The sequence came from a man aged 50 to 75 who received an inactivated influenza vaccine. The chain uses TRBV24-1 and TRBJ2-1, with a tentative D call TRBD2 (6 bases). The CDR3 sequence: CATSRSAGRNEQFF. In DNA, the CDR3 is TGTGCCACCAGTCGTTCAGCGGGTAGGAATGAGCAGTTCTTC.